These 5 T cell receptor beta chains were sequenced from one sample in a study of T cell clonality in common variable immunodeficiency. The data were produced by immunoSEQ multiplex PCR, yet TCRdb's version contains in-frame clones alone and is incomplete. The sample yields tens of thousands of clones, without any singletons. The sample comprised peripheral blood mononuclear cells. All receptors derive from a person aged 18-70 years in good health.

The sample holds many counts of this clone. Read coverage stops 3 residues before the CDR3 terminus; the germline J gene supplies the remainder. The V gene is TRBV19, the J gene TRBJ2-1; 10 bases map to TRBD2. With V trimmed by 2 bases and J by 8 bases, 6 bases remained unmatched. There are 15 residues in the CDR3. Germline loops: CDR1 LNHDA, CDR2 SQIVND (reference sequence). CDR3 in amino acids: CASSIQASGRDEQFF. CDR3 DNA, as far as it was read: TGTGCCAGTAGTATACAGGCTAGCGGGAGAGATGAG.

This clone was counted many times. Read data end 3 residues before the CDR3 end; the end is taken from the germline J gene. V is TRBV30 and J is TRBJ2-7; D possibly corresponds to TRBD2 (6 bases). CDR3 size: 12 residues. The germline CDR1 and CDR2 sequences are GTSNPN and SVGIG (reference sequence). V was shortened by 1 base and J by 6 bases, with 10 bases between the two germline ends. This CDR3 reads CAWSGQGGEQYF. CDR3 bases read: TGTGCCTGGAGTGGGCAGGGAGGCGAG.

This clone was seen repeatedly, ten times or more. Read sequence stops 3 residues before the CDR3 end, and the germline J gene provides the missing end. J is TRBJ2-1 and V is TRBV5-5; D is perhaps TRBD1 (5 bases). Germline V gives CDR1 SGHKS, CDR2 YYEKEE (reference sequence). The length of the CDR3 is 13 residues. V was shortened by 7 bases and J by 2 bases, with 10 bases between the two germline ends. The CDR3 DNA, read in part, is TGTGCCAGCGCCATCAGGGCCTACAATGAG. Residues: CASAIRAYNE. The whole CDR3 reads CASAIRAYNEQFF.

At least ten counts were recorded for this clone. One end of the junction is discordant with germline, which a read error may explain. The sequence runs out 3 residues before the end of the CDR3; the remainder is reconstructed from the germline J gene. The rearrangement joins TRBV4-2 to TRBJ2-5, with 15 bases lining up with TRBD2. The CDR3 has 16 residues. CDR1 is LGHNA and CDR2 is YNFKEQ in the germline V gene. The sequenced part of the CDR3 DNA is TGCGCCAGCAGCCAGGGACTAGCGGGAGGAGGAGAGACC. Protein product: CASSQGLAGGGET. The full CDR3 is CASSQGLAGGGETQYF.

This clone was recorded at least ten times. The read terminates 3 residues before the CDR3 end, so the remaining end is supplied by the germline J gene. The chain couples TRBV4-1 to TRBJ2-2; TRBD2 agrees at 8 bases. The germline V gene encodes CDR1 MGHRA and CDR2 YSYEKL. With 5 bases clipped from V and 4 bases from J, the junction kept 3 bases outside the gene matches. CDR3 size: 14 residues. The CDR3 sequence: CASSFTSGTGELFF. The sequenced CDR3 bases are TGCGCCAGCAGCTTCACTAGCGGCACCGGGGAG.